The 32 T cell receptor beta chains below all came from one sample that was sequenced in a study of blood T cell repertoires in COVID-19. Some clones are missing from TCRdb's copy, which holds only in-frame ones; the method was immunoSEQ multiplex PCR. The profile shows hundreds of thousands of clones, 80% to 90% of them singletons. Sequenced: peripheral blood. All receptors come from a woman in her sixties or seventies with COVID-19, enrolled during active disease.

This chain links TRBV6-5 with TRBJ1-6, with D unresolved. CDR3 size: 13 residues. CDR1 and CDR2 from the germline V gene are MNHEY and SVGAGI. The CDR3 region is CAGAAESISPLHF. CDR3 in DNA: TGTGCAGGAGCAGCAGAATCCATTTCACCCCTCCACTTT.

This clone was counted a single time. The chain carries TRBV7-2 and TRBJ1-1; TRBD1 matches 7 bases. The V segment lost 4 bases and the J segment 7 bases; nucleotides outside the gene matches: 12. The CDR3 has 15 residues. Germline assignment: CDR1 SGHTA and CDR2 FQGNSA. The CDR3 DNA reads TGTGCCAGCAGCTACACAGGGGCGATGGAAAATGAAGCTTTCTTT. This codes for CASSYTGAMENEAFF.

V gene TRBV12-5 combines with J gene TRBJ2-4, with 7 positions matching TRBD1. V shed 4 bases and J 12 bases; nucleotides not matched to a gene: 12. The CDR3 covers 14 residues. CDR1 is LGHNT, CDR2 FRNRAP, per germline. The CDR3 coding sequence is TGTGCTAGTGGTTGGGGACAGCCCCCAGGGCATCAGTACTTC. It specifies CASGWGQPPGHQYF.

This sequence joins TRBV5-1 and TRBJ1-2, with D perhaps TRBD1 (6 bases). The CDR3 is 14 amino acids. Trimming removed 2 bases from V and 6 bases from J, with 14 bases in between. Per germline, CDR1 SGHRS and CDR2 YFSETQ. The CDR3 region is CASSFGGAFNGYTF. DNA of the CDR3: TGCGCCAGCAGCTTCGGGGGGGCATTCAATGGCTACACCTTC.

This clone came up a few times. The gene calls are TRBV7-3 and TRBJ2-2, with a weak D call TRBD2 (5 bases). This CDR3 is 16 amino acids long. Germline CDR1 and CDR2: SGHTA and FQGTGA. The V end lost 1 base, the J end lost 7 bases, and 16 bases lay between the germline ends. The CDR3 protein is CASSLMSTTGNGELFF. The CDR3 DNA follows: TGTGCCAGCAGCTTAATGAGCACTACGGGGAACGGGGAGCTGTTTTTT.

The rearrangement uses TRBV29-1 and TRBJ1-1, with a tentative D call TRBD1 (5 bases). The CDR3 loop spans 14 amino acids. Germline V gene data show CDR1 as SQVTM and CDR2 as ANQGSEA. V lost 4 bases, J lost 4 bases, and 16 bases lay in between. This chain's CDR3 is CSVALTQGGTEAFF. In DNA, the CDR3 is TGCAGCGTTGCCCTGACTCAGGGTGGCACTGAAGCTTTCTTT.

V and J are TRBV19 and TRBJ2-7, with D tentatively TRBD2 (5 bases). The length of the CDR3 is 15 residues. The germline gives CDR1 LNHDA, CDR2 SQIVND (reference sequence). Trimming took 5 bases from V and 1 from J, leaving 15 bases between them. The DNA of the CDR3 is TGTGCCAGTAGTTCGGGATTGGGTCTTTCCTACGAGCAGTACTTC. The encoded protein is CASSSGLGLSYEQYF.

The rearrangement links TRBV28 to TRBJ1-2; TRBD1 aligns across 8 bases. V gave up 5 bases and J gave up 8 bases; unmatched junction bases: 10. This CDR3 has 14 residues. Germline V gene lookup returns CDR1 MDHEN and CDR2 SYDVKM. The DNA for the CDR3 is TGTGCCAGCAGTGGACAGGGTAGATCGCGAGGCTACACCTTC. The encoded protein is CASSGQGRSRGYTF.

The genes are TRBV4-2 and TRBJ1-2, with D uncertain. Trimming shortened V by 3 bases and J by 6 bases, and 14 bases separated the two germline ends. Looked up from germline, CDR1 is LGHNA and CDR2 is YNFKEQ. This CDR3 contains 14 residues. In nucleotides, the CDR3 is TGTGCCAGCAGCCAGGAGTGGAAAGCGGATGGCTACACCTTC. Residues: CASSQEWKADGYTF.

The rearrangement links TRBV14 to TRBJ1-1; the match to TRBD1 covers 9 bases. The CDR3 has 15 residues. In germline, CDR1 is SGHDN, CDR2 FVKESK. Trimming at V came to 4 bases and at J to 3 bases, leaving 6 bases not matched to a gene. CDR3 sequence (DNA): TGTGCCAGCAGCCCCCTACAGGGGGCGGACACTGAAGCTTTCTTT. Translating it yields CASSPLQGADTEAFF. The whole variable domain, filled in from reference TRBV14 and TRBJ1-1, reads EAGVTQFPSHSVIEKGQTVTLRCDPISGHDNLYWYRRVMGKEIKFLLHFVKESKQDESGMPNNRFLAERTGGTYSTLKVQPAELEDSGVYFCASSPLQGADTEAFFGQGTRLTVV.

The V and J genes are TRBV2 and TRBJ1-2; possible D gene TRBD1, 6 bases. V was clipped by 4 bases and J by 0 bases, with 9 bases between them. Germline loops: CDR1 SNHLY, CDR2 FYNNEI. This CDR3 spans 14 amino acids. The CDR3 sequence: CASSADRANYGYTF. The CDR3 DNA sequence: TGTGCCAGCAGTGCGGACAGAGCTAACTATGGCTACACCTTC. The full variable domain, with the rest looked up from reference TRBV2 and TRBJ1-2, is EPEVTQTPSHQVTQMGQEVILRCVPISNHLYFYWYRQILGQKVEFLVSFYNNEISEKSEIFDDQFSVERPDGSNFTLKIRSTKLEDSAMYFCASSADRANYGYTFGSGTRLTVV.

The chain links TRBV6-1 to TRBJ1-2, with D unclear. The germline V gene has CDR1 MNHNS and CDR2 SASEGT. The germline V and J ends were trimmed by 4 bases and 7 bases, with 16 bases remaining between them. CDR3 length: 14 residues. The CDR3 sequence is CASSAPEEGGGYTF. The DNA for the CDR3 is TGTGCCAGCAGTGCCCCCGAGGAGGGTGGTGGCTACACCTTC.

The J gene is TRBJ2-2, the V gene TRBV18; 8 nucleotides align to TRBD1. Trimming cost V 10 bases and J 0 bases; bases outside gene matches: 7. There are 15 residues in the CDR3. The germline CDR1 and CDR2 sequences are KGHSH and LQKENI. DNA of the CDR3: TGTGCCACTTCGGGGACAGGAGCGAACACCGGGGAGCTGTTTTTT. Translation: CATSGTGANTGELFF.

V usage is TRBV3-1 (or the pseudogene TRBV3-2) and J usage is TRBJ1-2; TRBD1 matches at 10 bases. The CDR3 runs to 15 residues. Unmatched junction bases numbered 7, after V lost 4 bases and J lost 5 bases. Looked up from germline, CDR1 is LGHDT and CDR2 is YNNKEL (reference sequence). The CDR3 nucleotides read TGTGCCAGCAGCCGTTCCGGGACAGGGGTGTATGGCTACACCTTC. Translated: CASSRSGTGVYGYTF.

V and J are TRBV27 and TRBJ1-4, with D possibly matching TRBD1 (5 bases). Germline-derived CDR1 and CDR2 are MNHEY and SMNVEV (reference sequence). This CDR3 has 14 amino acids. V lost 5 bases and J 2 bases, leaving 9 bases between the germline ends. The CDR3 nucleotides read TGTGCCAGCAGTGGTCAGGGTACTAATGAAAAACTGTTTTTT. It codes for CASSGQGTNEKLFF.

V and J are TRBV6-1 and TRBJ1-1, with a tentative D call TRBD1 (5 bases). V was pared by 1 base and J by 6 bases, with 15 bases between. This CDR3 is built from 15 residues. The V gene's germline CDR1 is MNHNS and CDR2 SASEGT. CDR3 in amino acids: CASSEGGGFSSEAFF. CDR3 DNA sequence: TGTGCCAGCAGTGAAGGCGGGGGATTTTCTTCTGAAGCTTTCTTT.

The chain carries TRBV7-3 and TRBJ2-3, with a tentative D call TRBD1 (6 bases). Germline V gene lookup returns CDR1 SGHTA and CDR2 FQGTGA. V was pared by 0 bases and J by 2 bases, with 9 bases between. The CDR3 covers 15 residues. CDR3 residues: CASSLTGHDTDTQYF. The CDR3 nucleotides are TGTGCCAGCAGCTTAACGGGACATGACACAGATACGCAGTATTTT.

The CDR3 nucleotides read TGTGCCAGCAGCTTCAGGACAGTTGGGTCTGGAAACACCATATATTTT. Protein sequence: CASSFRTVGSGNTIYF. The chain uses TRBV13 and TRBJ1-3, with D possibly matching TRBD1 (6 bases). Germline lookup yields CDR1 PRHDT and CDR2 FYEKMQ (reference sequence). The CDR3 contains 16 residues. Trimming shortened V by 3 bases and J by 1 base, and 13 bases separated the two germline ends.

V usage is TRBV6-5 and J usage is TRBJ2-1; 10 bases agree with TRBD1. J gave up 3 bases and V 7 bases, and 6 bases lay outside the gene matches. The germline CDR1 and CDR2 sequences are MNHEY and SVGAGI. CDR3 length equals 15 residues. The DNA of the CDR3 is TGTGCCAGCAAAACCGGGACAGGGGTCTACAATGAGCAGTTCTTC. It yields the protein CASKTGTGVYNEQFF.

V and J are TRBV12-3 or TRBV12-4 and TRBJ1-2; possible D gene TRBD1, 6 bases. This CDR3 contains 13 residues. V lost 5 bases and J lost 5, with 12 bases in between. The CDR3 bases are TGTGCCAGCAGTCCGGGACAAAGTTATGGCTACACCTTC. Translation gives CASSPGQSYGYTF.

V gene TRBV28 combines with J gene TRBJ1-3; the D is unclear. V was cut by 5 bases and J by 4 bases, with 15 bases left in between. The CDR3 runs to 15 residues. CDR1 is MDHEN and CDR2 is SYDVKM in the germline V gene. This chain's CDR3 is CASSDPVAGGNTIYF. CDR3 DNA sequence: TGTGCCAGCAGTGACCCGGTGGCCGGGGGAAACACCATATATTTT.

V gene TRBV28 combines with J gene TRBJ2-5; the match to TRBD2 covers 13 bases. CDR3 size: 15 residues. The germline CDR1 and CDR2 sequences are MDHEN and SYDVKM. After removal of 3 bases from V and 6 bases from J, the junction contained 4 bases not matched to a gene. CDR3 in DNA: TGTGCCAGCAGTTTCACTAGCGGGGGGGAAAAGACCCAGTACTTC. It specifies CASSFTSGGEKTQYF.

This clone is a singleton in its sample. The rearrangement uses TRBV5-1 and TRBJ2-7; 8 bases map to TRBD1. Germline lookup yields CDR1 SGHRS and CDR2 YFSETQ. With V trimmed by 4 bases and J by 6 bases, 9 bases remained unmatched. The CDR3 totals 14 residues. The CDR3 loop reads CASSQDRARGEQYF. CDR3 in DNA: TGCGCCAGCAGCCAGGACAGGGCGAGAGGCGAGCAGTACTTC.

The V gene is TRBV19, the J gene TRBJ2-7; maybe TRBD2 (5 bases). This CDR3 is built from 14 residues. V lost 6 bases to trimming and J lost 3 bases, with 15 bases between them. The germline V gene has CDR1 LNHDA and CDR2 SQIVND (reference sequence). The DNA for the CDR3 is TGTGCCAGTAGCCCCGGACTCTACGGCTACGAGCAGTACTTC. Its translation: CASSPGLYGYEQYF.

In its sample, this clone was seen once. The gene calls are TRBV5-5 and TRBJ1-4, with 10 bases that match TRBD1. CDR3 length equals 17 residues. V lost 4 bases to trimming and J lost 7 bases; unmatched junction nucleotides: 13. Per the germline V gene, CDR1 is SGHKS and CDR2 is YYEKEE (reference sequence). The CDR3, as DNA: TGTGCCAGCAGCAGAGGGACAGGGGTCAGCGTTTCTGAAAAACTGTTTTTT. It encodes CASSRGTGVSVSEKLFF.

In this sample, this clone turned up a few times. The J gene is TRBJ2-1, the V gene TRBV2, with 8 bases lining up with TRBD1. This CDR3 is 16 amino acids long. Germline CDR1 is SNHLY and CDR2 is FYNNEI. V was clipped by 5 bases and J by 4 bases; unmatched bases: 10. CDR3 coding DNA: TGTGCCAGCAGTATAAGACAGGGGCCGGTTTACAATGAGCAGTTCTTC. This sequence encodes CASSIRQGPVYNEQFF. Full variable domain (outside the CDR3, taken from reference TRBV2 and TRBJ2-1): EPEVTQTPSHQVTQMGQEVILRCVPISNHLYFYWYRQILGQKVEFLVSFYNNEISEKSEIFDDQFSVERPDGSNFTLKIRSTKLEDSAMYFCASSIRQGPVYNEQFFGPGTRLTVL.

This clone showed up just once. V usage is TRBV18 and J usage is TRBJ1-2, with a tentative D call TRBD1 (6 bases). The CDR3 runs to 15 residues. The V and J ends lost 3 bases and 3 bases respectively, with 14 bases between them. Looked up from germline, CDR1 is KGHSH and CDR2 is LQKENI. The CDR3 reads CASSPTTGRDYGYTF. The CDR3 DNA reads TGTGCCAGCTCACCCACTACAGGGAGGGACTATGGCTACACCTTC.

J is TRBJ1-4 and V is TRBV30, with TRBD1 matching 10 bases. Germline loops: CDR1 GTSNPN, CDR2 SVGIG (reference sequence). The CDR3 consists of 14 residues. Germline trimming cut 1 base from V and 6 bases from J; bases unmatched to any gene: 2. The CDR3 region is CAWSATGGYEKLFF. CDR3 DNA: TGTGCCTGGAGTGCGACAGGGGGCTATGAAAAACTGTTTTTT.

As DNA, the CDR3 is TGTGCCAGCATGGTAAGCCCACCAGGAAGAAACACCATATATTTT. It is translated as CASMVSPPGRNTIYF. The rearrangement uses TRBV28 and TRBJ1-3; D not resolved. V gave up 7 bases and J gave up 5 bases, with 18 bases separating them. This CDR3 contains 15 residues. Germline loops: CDR1 MDHEN, CDR2 SYDVKM.

This chain links TRBV5-4 with TRBJ1-3; TRBD1 matches 7 bases. This CDR3 has 17 residues. The V segment lost 2 bases and the J segment 2 bases; nucleotides outside the gene matches: 10. In germline, CDR1 is SGHNT, CDR2 YYREEE (reference sequence). Written as DNA, the CDR3 is TGTGCCAGCAGCTTATCATCGACAGGGCTGGCTGGAAACACCATATATTTT. Translating it yields CASSLSSTGLAGNTIYF.

Here the CDR3 DNA reads TGTGCCAGCAGCAAAGCCGGGACAGGGGCCTACAATGAGCAGTTCTTC. This encodes CASSKAGTGAYNEQFF. The chain combines TRBV7-9 with TRBJ2-1, with TRBD1 matching 10 bases. The CDR3 contains 16 residues. CDR1 and CDR2 from the germline V gene are SEHNR and FQNEAQ (reference sequence). Trimming took 5 bases from V and 2 from J; bases not matched to a gene: 6.

This chain connects TRBV6-5 to TRBJ1-2, with D possibly matching TRBD1 (5 bases). Trimming stripped 5 bases from V and 2 bases from J, with 15 bases between. The length of the CDR3 is 15 residues. The germline CDR1 and CDR2 sequences are MNHEY and SVGAGI. The CDR3 sequence is CASSLTLTVNYGYTF. The CDR3 nucleotides are TGTGCCAGCAGTCTTACTCTGACAGTCAACTATGGCTACACCTTC.